The present T cell receptor beta chain was sequenced within a study of cytomegalovirus exposure and HLA in healthy donors. This CDR3 has 15 amino acids. Trimming pared 4 bases from V and 3 bases from J, leaving 14 bases between. Germline CDR1 is SGDLS and CDR2 is YYNGEE. The donors were members of the validation cohort, which comprised 90 to 150 subjects and was separate from the first cohort of roughly 700 subjects. Worth noting for this clone: Its antigen is currently unknown.

Assay: immunoSEQ multiplex PCR; the TCRdb copy retains only in-frame clones and omits some. This table has 150,000 to 200,000 clones, approximately 86% appearing once. The study's findings and limits: A classifier reportedly called cytomegalovirus status with high sensitivity and specificity. The tendency of first-cohort TCR clusters to co-occur in the roughly 120 validation repertoires was identified by a subsequent analysis. Testing in vitro showed a few CMV-associated chains specific for CMV antigens.

The specimen sequenced was PBMCs. The chain carries TRBV9 and TRBJ2-1; tentative D call: TRBD2 (6 bases). This clonotype originated in a man in his late teens or twenties in good health and CMV-seropositive. The CDR3 nucleotides read TGTGCCAGCAGCCCCGATGGCGGGATCTACAATGAGCAGTTCTTC. Translation gives CASSPDGGIYNEQFF.